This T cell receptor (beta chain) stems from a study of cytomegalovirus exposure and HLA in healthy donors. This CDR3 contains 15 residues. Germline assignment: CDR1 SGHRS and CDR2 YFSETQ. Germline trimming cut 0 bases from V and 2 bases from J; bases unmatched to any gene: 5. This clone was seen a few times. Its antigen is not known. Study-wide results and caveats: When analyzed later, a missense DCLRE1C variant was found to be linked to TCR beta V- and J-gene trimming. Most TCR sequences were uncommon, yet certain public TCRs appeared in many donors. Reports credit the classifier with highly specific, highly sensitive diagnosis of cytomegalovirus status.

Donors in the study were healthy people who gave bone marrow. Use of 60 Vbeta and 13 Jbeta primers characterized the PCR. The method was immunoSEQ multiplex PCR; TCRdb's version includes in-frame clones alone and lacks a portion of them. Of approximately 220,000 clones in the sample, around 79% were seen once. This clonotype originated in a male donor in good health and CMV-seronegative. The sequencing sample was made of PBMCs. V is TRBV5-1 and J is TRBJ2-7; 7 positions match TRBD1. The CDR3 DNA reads TGCGCCAGCAGCTTGGTGCACAGGGGCACCTACGAGCAGTACTTC. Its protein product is CASSLVHRGTYEQYF.